This passage covers 30 T cell receptor beta chains from one sample sequenced in a study of OX40 agonist ivuxolimab in advanced cancers. Clones were read by immunoSEQ multiplex PCR, and TCRdb kept only the in-frame ones, dropping some. The sample carries approximately 100,000 clones, 90% recorded once. The specimen comprised CD4+ or CD8+ T cells sorted from blood, sampled in a trial of the OX40 agonist ivuxolimab. These receptors were obtained from an adult with an advanced solid tumor such as melanoma, head and neck, liver or kidney cancer.

This chain uses TRBV4-3 with TRBJ2-3; 8 nucleotides align to TRBD2. The germline CDR1 and CDR2 sequences are LGHNA and YSLEER. The junction had 9 bases not matched to a gene; V was cut back by 5 bases and J by 2 bases. The CDR3 is made up of 16 amino acids. CDR3 sequence: CASSYSGRRPTDTQYF. The CDR3 DNA follows: TGCGCCAGCAGCTACAGCGGGAGACGACCCACAGATACGCAGTATTTT.

The gene calls are TRBV5-4 and TRBJ2-6; 7 bases align to TRBD1. CDR1 is SGHNT and CDR2 is YYREEE in the germline V gene (reference sequence). The CDR3 has 17 amino acids. The V gene end was trimmed by 2 bases and the J gene end by 3 bases; junction bases not matched to a gene: 8. This chain's CDR3 is CASSFGAGGSGANVLTF. DNA for the CDR3: TGTGCCAGCAGCTTTGGGGCAGGGGGAAGTGGGGCCAACGTCCTGACTTTC.

The J gene is TRBJ2-2, the V gene TRBV28, with 7 bases that match TRBD1. CDR1 MDHEN and CDR2 SYDVKM come from the germline V gene. CDR3 size: 13 residues. After removal of 5 bases from V and 7 bases from J, the junction contained 4 bases not matched to a gene. CDR3: CASSLQGYGELFF. CDR3 coding DNA: TGTGCCAGCAGTCTACAGGGGTACGGGGAGCTGTTTTTT.

This clone was found once. V is TRBV28 and J is TRBJ2-3, with 10 nucleotides matching TRBD2. This CDR3 contains 19 residues. Germline lookup yields CDR1 MDHEN and CDR2 SYDVKM. Trimming removed 1 base from V and 2 bases from J; junction bases left unmatched: 12. The CDR3 bases are TGTGCCAGCAGTTTATTGAGTAGCGGGAGGATGGGGTCCACAGATACGCAGTATTTT. This gives the protein CASSLLSSGRMGSTDTQYF. Filled out from reference TRBV28 and TRBJ2-3, the complete variable domain reads DVKVTQSSRYLVKRTGEKVFLECVQDMDHENMFWYRQDPGLGLRLIYFSYDVKMKEKGDIPEGYSVSREKKERFSLILESASTNQTSMYLCASSLLSSGRMGSTDTQYFGPGTRLTVL.

The V call is TRBV25-1, the J call TRBJ2-3; no clear D gene. Germline V lookup: CDR1 MGHDK, CDR2 SYGVNS. Trimming pared 0 bases from V and 8 bases from J, leaving 12 bases between. The CDR3 has 14 residues. DNA for the CDR3: TGTGCCAGCAGTGAATACCGACGGCTGGGTACGCAGTATTTT. Translating gives CASSEYRRLGTQYF.

The CDR3 here is CASSSAYEQYF. DNA of the CDR3: TGTGCCAGCAGCTCTGCCTACGAGCAGTACTTC. This rearrangement joins TRBV13 to TRBJ2-7; D call uncertain. Between the trimmed V and J ends, which lost 4 bases and 2 bases, there was a span of 3 bases. Germline CDR1 PRHDT, CDR2 FYEKMQ (reference sequence). The CDR3 consists of 11 residues.

The chain links TRBV27 to TRBJ1-1; D possibly corresponds to TRBD1 (5 bases). Germline V gene lookup returns CDR1 MNHEY and CDR2 SMNVEV (reference sequence). The CDR3 length is 14 residues. V shed 0 bases and J shed 1 base, with 6 bases lying between them. The CDR3 spells CASSLSGPNTEAFF. The CDR3 DNA follows: TGTGCCAGCAGTTTATCGGGACCGAACACTGAAGCTTTCTTT.

The V gene is TRBV11-3, the J gene TRBJ2-7, with 11 bases identical to TRBD2. Losses at the gene ends were 5 bases for V and 2 bases for J; bases not matched to a gene: 5. The CDR3 covers 15 residues. CDR1 is SGHNT and CDR2 is YENEEA in the germline V gene. CDR3 region: CASSRVAGGPYEQYF. CDR3 nucleotides: TGTGCCAGCAGCCGAGTAGCGGGAGGGCCCTACGAGCAGTACTTC. Supplemented by reference TRBV11-3 and TRBJ2-7, the full variable domain reads EAGVVQSPRYKIIEKKQPVAFWCNPISGHNTLYWYLQNLGQGPELLIRYENEEAVDDSQLPKDRFSAERLKGVDSTLKIQPAELGDSAVYLCASSRVAGGPYEQYFGPGTRLTVT.

This clone was seen just once. This chain uses TRBV5-6 with TRBJ2-7; the D call may be TRBD1 or TRBD2 (5 bases each). Between the trimmed V and J ends, which lost 4 bases and 5 bases, there was a span of 16 bases. The CDR3 is 14 residues long. Germline V lookup: CDR1 SGHDT, CDR2 YYEEEE. CDR3 protein: CASSRREQGHEQYF. CDR3 in DNA: TGTGCCAGCAGCCGAAGGGAGCAGGGCCACGAGCAGTACTTC.

J is TRBJ2-1 and V is TRBV6-4; 7 bases are shared with TRBD2. This CDR3 is built from 14 residues. With 8 bases clipped from V and 5 bases from J, the junction kept 9 bases outside the gene matches. Germline V gene sequence: CDR1 MRHNA, CDR2 SNTAGT. For the CDR3, the DNA is TGTGCCAGCGCTCGGGGGGTCCCTAACAATGAGCAGTTCTTC. Translating it yields CASARGVPNNEQFF.

The chain employs TRBV28 and TRBJ2-7, with D perhaps being TRBD1 or TRBD2 (6 bases each). The CDR3 has 13 residues. The germline V gene encodes CDR1 MDHEN and CDR2 SYDVKM. As DNA, the CDR3 is TGTGCCAGCAGACAGGACAGACTAGGAAAGGTTTCGGTC. Translated: CASRQDRLGKVSV.

The V gene is TRBV10-3, the J gene TRBJ1-1, with TRBD1 as a possible D gene (5 bases). Per germline, CDR1 ENHRY and CDR2 SYGVKD. V was cut by 2 bases and J by 2 bases, with 12 bases left in between. This CDR3 is built from 15 residues. Here the CDR3 DNA reads TGTGCCATCAGTGAGAGCGGGGCAACTAACACTGAAGCTTTCTTT. It translates to CAISESGATNTEAFF.

The V call is TRBV28, the J call TRBJ2-4, with D hard to call. V was shortened by 2 bases and J by 0 bases, with 11 bases between the two germline ends. This CDR3 comprises 16 residues. Looked up from germline, CDR1 is MDHEN and CDR2 is SYDVKM. This CDR3 is CASSLMTGLAKNIQYF. DNA of the CDR3: TGTGCCAGCAGTTTAATGACTGGTCTAGCCAAAAACATTCAGTACTTC.

The V gene is TRBV6-5, the J gene TRBJ2-3; tentative D call: TRBD2 (5 bases). V was shortened by 5 bases and J by 4 bases, with 16 bases between the two germline ends. The CDR3 has 15 amino acids. Germline values: CDR1 MNHEY, CDR2 SVGAGI. CDR3 coding DNA: TGTGCCAGCAGTCCCCGGGCGGGTTCGGCAGATACGCAGTATTTT. Translating it yields CASSPRAGSADTQYF.

The chain joins TRBV11-3 to TRBJ2-7; 11 bases line up with TRBD2. Germline lookup yields CDR1 SGHNT and CDR2 YENEEA. The CDR3 runs to 15 residues. With 4 bases clipped from V and 3 bases from J, the junction kept 5 bases outside the gene matches. CDR3 protein: CASSYGTSGLYEQYF. In DNA form, the CDR3 reads TGTGCCAGCAGCTACGGGACTAGCGGCCTCTACGAGCAGTACTTC.

The chain has TRBV5-5 and TRBJ2-7, with a weak D call TRBD1 (5 bases). The germline V gene has CDR1 SGHKS and CDR2 YYEKEE (reference sequence). The CDR3 runs 15 residues. Trimming left V 4 bases short and J 4 bases short, with 18 bases between. The DNA of the CDR3 is TGTGCCAGCAGCGGACGACAGTCTTCTGATTACGAGCAGTACTTC. It specifies CASSGRQSSDYEQYF.

V is TRBV6-6 and J is TRBJ2-3; 7 nucleotides line up with TRBD2. Germline CDR1 is MNHNY and CDR2 is SVGAGI (reference sequence). This CDR3 contains 15 residues. V trimming: 0 bases; J trimming: 2 bases; junction bases outside the gene matches: 2. The CDR3 sequence is CASSYSSGNTDTQYF. The CDR3 DNA is TGTGCCAGCAGTTACTCGAGCGGGAACACAGATACGCAGTATTTT.

This clone was seen at least ten times. This chain connects TRBV30 to TRBJ2-2; TRBD2 matches 8 bases. CDR1 and CDR2 (germline): GTSNPN, SVGIG (reference sequence). The V gene end was trimmed by 4 bases and the J gene end by 7 bases; junction bases not matched to a gene: 8. The CDR3 extends over 14 amino acids. The CDR3 region has the DNA TGTGCCTGGAATATAGCGGGATCGAGCGGGGAGCTGTTTTTT. This translates into CAWNIAGSSGELFF.

The chain combines TRBV11-2 with TRBJ2-1, with D unclear. The CDR3 totals 11 residues. Trimming stripped 3 bases from V and 8 bases from J, with 5 bases between. Per germline, CDR1 SGHAT and CDR2 FQNNGV. CDR3 protein: CASSFFDEQFF. The CDR3 DNA reads as TGTGCCAGCAGCTTTTTCGATGAGCAGTTCTTC.

The J gene is TRBJ2-3, the V gene TRBV7-8; no definite D call. The germline CDR1 and CDR2 sequences are SGHVS and FQNEAQ. The V gene lost 0 bases and the J gene lost 0 bases, with 4 bases spanning the gap. The CDR3 spans 14 residues. In DNA form, the CDR3 reads TGTGCCAGCAGCTTAGCGGGTAGCACAGATACGCAGTATTTT. Protein product: CASSLAGSTDTQYF.

The chain has TRBV28 and TRBJ1-2, with D perhaps TRBD1 (5 bases). Between the trimmed V and J ends, which lost 0 bases and 8 bases, there was a span of 10 bases. Looked up from germline, CDR1 is MDHEN and CDR2 is SYDVKM. The CDR3 is 13 amino acids. CDR3 DNA: TGTGCCAGCAGTTTATGGGGGGATCGGGGCTACACCTTC. Protein: CASSLWGDRGYTF.

The CDR3 sequence: CASSDGTSAEETQYF. The CDR3 DNA is TGTGCCAGCTCAGACGGGACTAGCGCAGAAGAGACCCAGTACTTC. V and J are TRBV18 and TRBJ2-5; TRBD2 agrees at 10 bases. CDR3 length: 15 residues. Trimming cost V 5 bases and J 3 bases; bases outside gene matches: 6. Germline values: CDR1 KGHSH, CDR2 LQKENI.

This clone has only one observation. V and J are TRBV27 and TRBJ2-7; D gene unclear. The CDR3 is 14 residues long. Per germline, CDR1 MNHEY and CDR2 SMNVEV (reference sequence). Trimming removed 10 bases from V and 5 bases from J, with 21 bases in between. CDR3 nucleotides: TGTGCCACACACACTCTCGGACGGGTACACGAGCAGTACTTC. It codes for CATHTLGRVHEQYF.

The V gene is TRBV19, the J gene TRBJ2-1, with 7 positions matching TRBD2. J was trimmed by 0 bases and V by 4 bases; bases with no gene match: 3. CDR3 size: 15 residues. Germline assignment: CDR1 LNHDA and CDR2 SQIVND (reference sequence). CDR3 amino acids: CASSNSGHSYNEQFF. The CDR3 DNA is TGTGCCAGTAGTAATAGCGGGCACTCCTACAATGAGCAGTTCTTC.

This clone was detected only a few times. This chain links TRBV10-3 with TRBJ1-3; D unclear. Between the trimmed V and J ends, which lost 3 bases and 10 bases, there was a span of 13 bases. CDR3 length: 13 residues. Germline CDR1 ENHRY, CDR2 SYGVKD. In DNA form, the CDR3 reads TGTGCCATCAGTGAAGGTGGGCAGACGACCATATATTTT. Translating gives CAISEGGQTTIYF.

The chain couples TRBV5-4 to TRBJ2-1, with a weak D call TRBD2 (6 bases). This CDR3 is 13 amino acids long. Trimming shortened V by 4 bases and J by 5 bases, and 10 bases separated the two germline ends. The germline gives CDR1 SGHNT, CDR2 YYREEE (reference sequence). The CDR3 spells CASSRDFNNEQFF. In DNA form, the CDR3 reads TGTGCCAGCAGCCGGGACTTTAACAATGAGCAGTTCTTC.

The chain recombines TRBV11-1 with TRBJ2-5; tentatively, D is TRBD1 (6 bases). Germline CDR1 is SGHAT and CDR2 is FQDESV (reference sequence). This CDR3 spans 15 amino acids. V was pared by 5 bases and J by 4 bases, with 17 bases between. The CDR3: CASSDRISGGETQYF. Here the CDR3 DNA reads TGTGCCAGCAGCGACAGGATTTCCGGCGGAGAGACCCAGTACTTC.

V usage is TRBV11-3 and J usage is TRBJ2-7, with TRBD2 as a possible D gene (5 bases). The CDR3 extends over 14 amino acids. Germline V CDR1 and CDR2: SGHNT, YENEEA. V shed 1 base and J shed 2 bases, with 9 bases lying between them. In nucleotides, the CDR3 is TGTGCCAGCAGCTTAGGTCCAGCGGCCTACGAGCAGTACTTC. Amino acids: CASSLGPAAYEQYF. Using reference TRBV11-3 and TRBJ2-7 for the parts outside the CDR3, the full variable domain is EAGVVQSPRYKIIEKKQPVAFWCNPISGHNTLYWYLQNLGQGPELLIRYENEEAVDDSQLPKDRFSAERLKGVDSTLKIQPAELGDSAVYLCASSLGPAAYEQYFGPGTRLTVT.

The chain has TRBV7-2 and TRBJ2-2, with 13 positions matching TRBD2. Germline V gene lookup returns CDR1 SGHTA and CDR2 FQGNSA. Trimming took 0 bases from V and 6 from J; bases not matched to a gene: 1. This CDR3 is built from 16 residues. The CDR3 DNA reads as TGTGCCAGCAGCTTAGCACTAGCGGGAGGGGCCGGGGAGCTGTTTTTT. This codes for CASSLALAGGAGELFF.

V and J are TRBV7-2 and TRBJ2-7, with D tentatively TRBD1 (5 bases). Germline V lookup: CDR1 SGHTA, CDR2 FQGNSA. The CDR3 has 14 amino acids. Trimming took 2 bases from V and 10 from J, leaving 18 bases between them. The CDR3 sequence: CASSLWGQIGKQYF. DNA of the CDR3: TGTGCCAGCAGCTTATGGGGCCAGATTGGGAAACAGTACTTC. Filled out from reference TRBV7-2 and TRBJ2-7, the complete variable domain reads GAGVSQSPSNKVTEKGKDVELRCDPISGHTALYWYRQSLGQGLEFLIYFQGNSAPDKSGLPSDRFSAERTGGSVSTLTIQRTQQEDSAVYLCASSLWGQIGKQYFGPGTRLTVT.